Here is one TCR beta chain with its context. Its target is unknown. The treatment: 15 to 20 received Ad26.COV2.S at low or high dose, single or two shots; five or six received placebo; per-sample allocation not given. Collection of the samples took place on day 63 after the first injection of vaccine or placebo. This CDR3 is built from 19 residues. This table comes from immunoSEQ multiplex PCR, and its TCRdb copy is limited to in-frame clones, with some not included. Among 350,000 to 400,000 clones listed, more than 85% were seen once. The sample is drawn from a study of Ad26.COV2.S vaccination and SARS-CoV-2 variants. Study-wide findings and caveats: Spike-specific TCR breadth was greater in vaccine than placebo recipients.

The V call is TRBV12-2, the J call TRBJ2-3; the D call in the table, TRBD2, was not verified against the DNA. TRBV12-2 is described as a pseudogene. The receptor comes from a person aged 18-65 years who received the Ad26.COV2.S COVID-19 vaccine or a placebo. The sample here was peripheral blood, taken in a trial of Ad26.COV2.S vaccine versus placebo. CDR3 loop: CASRSTGLAGGGARDTQYF. The CDR3 DNA follows: TGTGCAAGTCGCTCTACAGGACTAGCGGGGGGCGGAGCCAGGGATACGCAGTATTTT.